What follows describes a single TCR beta chain. Its recognized antigen is unknown. Base qualities are not at hand, and no much larger clone is one base apart. A distance of 5 bases separates the germline ends of V and J, which lose 0 bases and 0 bases respectively. Its CDR3 holds 14 amino acids, cysteine through phenylalanine. This entry keeps only the CDR3 DNA: 42 bases, framed from base 1. CDR1 and CDR2, looked up from the germline V gene (reference sequence), are SGHNT and YYREEE. The cohort was made up of approximately 670 healthy bone marrow donors. At the time of sampling, every cohort member was nominally healthy, though immune exposures that went unrecorded were likely present. The donor was CMV seropositive and belonged to the group of 250 to 350 seropositive cohort members. A peripheral blood sample was collected from each donor, and TCR beta sequencing was performed on peripheral blood mononuclear cells. The Qiagen DNeasy Blood Extraction Kit was used to extract genomic DNA from the blood cell samples.

This sample was included in a study of cytomegalovirus exposure and HLA in healthy donors (TCRdb year 2017). Looking at the study overall: An earlier analysis of 587 of the donors reported 276 Gb of sequence data and 117 million unique TCR beta sequences obtained from 150 million to 200 million T cells. About 300 gigabases of sequencing data and 70 million to 100 million unique TCR sequences were included in an early release covering roughly 600 HLA-typed donors. Of the roughly 390 genotyped donors, 75% to 85% were placed in the genetic ancestry cluster associated with self-reported Caucasian donors. The study aimed to test whether cataloging public T cell receptors could reveal signatures of past pathogen exposure. The study used immunosequencing to profile the T cell repertoires of 670 or so subjects and linked those repertoires to cytomegalovirus serostatus. In addition to the first cohort of about 650 subjects, a separate validation cohort of approximately 120 different subjects was used. To predict cytomegalovirus infection status, the study brought together high-throughput TCR immunosequencing, statistical association of individual TCRs with disease status, and machine learning. To study patterns of TCR occurrence, a later analysis re-analyzed previously published TCR beta repertoires from under 750 donors and added high-resolution HLA genotyping. Rather than using new phenotypic data, the later analysis identified candidate immune exposures from TCR beta sequences and from how often those sequences occurred across donors. An earlier analysis of 450 to 750 of the donors used high-throughput TCR beta sequencing to judge whether each TCR beta V gene segment behaved as functional or pseudogenic. Donor age, sex, ethnicity and CMV serostatus were collected together with the repertoire data. A later genetic analysis took genome-wide SNP genotypes for about 55% of the 666 donors and used that subset as a discovery cohort. All discovery cohort repertoires had been generated using a single sequencing platform. HLA typing included class I and class II loci at four-digit resolution. The number of donors typed differed by locus, with 629-630 for A, B, C, DRB1 and DQB1, around 560 for DQA1, 600 to 610 for DPA1, and over 400 for DPB1. A few DR-DQ haplotypes were handled as single units for association and clustering because linkage in the cohort was strong. Among almost 400 genotyped donors of the cohort, an average of roughly 240,000 unique TCR beta nucleotide sequences were sequenced per donor, roughly 18% of them non-productive. The research as a whole found: Most TCR sequences were observed very rarely across donors, whereas some public TCRs were present in many individuals. Correlated functional status among segregating V segments might reflect linkage disequilibrium, but an unknown experimental factor could not be ruled out. The authors suggested that the approach could potentially be extended to other disease states and immunological phenotypes. Because some donors lacked HLA typing at each locus, the association tests relied only on the typed subset. A few of the identified cytomegalovirus-associated TCR beta chains were confirmed in vitro to be specific for cytomegalovirus antigens. In a later genetic analysis, a missense DCLRE1C variant was associated with V-gene and J-gene trimming of TCR beta chains, and the association was replicated in an independent cohort. Some 16 rarely observed V segments, including chromosome 9 orphons, were excluded from the earlier analysis of approximately 500 of the donors because counts were too low. Roughly uniform sequencing depth across donors was assumed in presence/absence analyses, although this assumption may not hold. The 87-base-pair reads could not distinguish some IMGT-functional V segments, including TRBV6-2 and TRBV6-3, so those segments were excluded. A further reported finding was that TCR beta sequences accurately predicted the HLA-A and HLA-B alleles for most subjects in the first cohort. In a later genetic analysis, fewer N-insertions in productive TCRs were reported among donors in an Asian-associated ancestry cluster than the approximately 710-donor mean. For the cohort, immune exposure information was limited to CMV serostatus. A later analysis associated about 17,000 TCR beta sequences with specific HLA alleles at a false discovery rate of 0.05. The study listed approximately 160 TCR beta chains as associated with cytomegalovirus. A later analysis found that TCR association rates varied across HLA loci, with DRB1 alleles showing the most associated TCRs and HLA-C alleles the fewest. Strong co-occurrence of HLA alleles, especially DR and DQ, made assigning TCR associations to individual alleles difficult. The cohort was sequenced for TCR beta chains only, and without alpha or paired-chain data the features that could be detected were limited. A cluster of highly shared sequence variants was judged likely to be a technical artifact of the sequencing pipeline. In an earlier analysis of 587 of the donors, most TCR beta V segments were observed in productive rearrangements about 90% or about 30% of the time, broadly matching IMGT annotations. Cytomegalovirus status was reported to be diagnosed by the classifier with high specificity and sensitivity in both the original and validation cohorts. Several of the top co-occurrence clusters appeared to be linked to parvovirus B19, influenza, CMV and Epstein-Barr virus, according to a later analysis. In a later analysis, most CMV-associated TCR beta chains were found to appear HLA-restricted, with HLA associations seemingly driven largely by CMV exposure. A later analysis found that HLA-associated TCR beta chains were more clonally expanded and had lower generation probabilities than equally common non-associated chains.

Library construction relied on the immunoSEQ multiplex PCR assay. The multiplex PCR relied on a mix of 60 forward primers for TCR Vbeta segments and 13 reverse primers for TCR Jbeta segments. Amplification of the CDR3 region of rearranged TCR beta genes was performed with a multiplex PCR assay on genomic DNA. Amplified TCR beta libraries were sequenced as 87-base-pair reads on the Illumina HiSeq System. The authors processed their data as follows. A later analysis counted about 76 million unique TCR beta chains across the 500 to 850 repertoires, and some 12 million of these chains were shared by at least two donors. Raw reads were error-corrected and collapsed into unique sequences with a nearest-neighbor algorithm that merged closely related sequences to remove PCR and sequencing errors. V, D and J gene segments were assigned by aligning CDR3 sequences to IMGT reference sequences. Each retained sequence needed at least a six-nucleotide match to both a V gene segment and a J gene segment. Rearrangements were called productive when the CDR3 lacked stop codons and stayed in frame with V and J; all others were non-productive. Following IMGT convention, CDR3 was defined as the stretch from the second conserved V-encoded cysteine to the conserved J-encoded phenylalanine. Sequences without an unambiguous match to a single V gene segment were excluded from the earlier analysis of 450 to 650 of the donors. An earlier analysis of over 450 of the donors classified V segments as functional when productive rearrangements were above 56.7% and as segregating when the standard deviation between donors was above 5%. To diagnose cytomegalovirus status from the catalog of TCR beta chain sequences, a statistical classification framework was built. In a later analysis, TCR nucleotide sequences were compared against IMGT/GENE-DB human TR gene sequences so that V and J genes could be assigned. A later analysis assigned CDR3 sequences and most-parsimonious VDJ recombination scenarios with the TCRdist pipeline. In a later analysis, each TCR beta chain was defined by its CDR3 amino acid sequence together with its V-gene family, and reads without a unique V-gene family were excluded. To address suspected cross-contamination and a sequencing artifact, a later analysis removed several hundred highly shared, low-generation-probability nucleotide sequences. A later analysis calculated a clonal expansion index for each public chain from normalized within-repertoire ranks of inferred template counts. A later analysis computed generation probabilities with a VDJ recombination model fitted to out-of-frame rearrangements, and checked the results against IGoR. In a later analysis, TCR-TCR, TCR-HLA and TCR-CMV co-occurrence was scored with hypergeometric tests, and a repertoire-size bias correction was applied to TCR pairs. False discovery rates were estimated in a later analysis by permuting HLA or CMV assignments 20 times. In a later analysis, co-occurring TCRs were grouped with DBSCAN, and TCRdist sequence similarity was added when clustering was performed within HLA-allele-positive subsets. For co-occurrence clustering, repertoires with fewer than 30,000 or more than 120,000 public chains were excluded, along with a handful of repertoires with anomalous nucleotide sharing. The table was pulled from immuneACCESS by TCRdb, which kept in-frame rearrangements only. Such tables lose some clones; where checked, under half of the loss comes from unresolved V genes, and the rest has no known cause. D and trimming come from the DNA, and the V and J calls and clone size come from that table. Present in this sample are about 300,000 clones, 86% of which were seen just once. The ten top clones hold 4% of the sample.

The sample comprised PBMCs. The rearrangement combines TRBV5-4 with TRBJ2-3; the D gene is not confidently resolved. This sequence originates from a middle-aged man in good health and CMV-seropositive. CDR3 protein: CASSLGESTDTQYF. The DNA sequence is as follows: TGTGCCAGCAGCTTGGGCGAGAGCACAGATACGCAGTATTTT.